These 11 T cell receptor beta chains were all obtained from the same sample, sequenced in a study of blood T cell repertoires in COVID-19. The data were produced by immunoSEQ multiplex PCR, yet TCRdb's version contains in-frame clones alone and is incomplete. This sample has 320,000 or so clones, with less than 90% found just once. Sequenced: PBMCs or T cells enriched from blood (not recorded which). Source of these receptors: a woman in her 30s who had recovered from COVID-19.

CDR3 protein: CASSKGVQGRRNEQFF. CDR3 bases: TGTGCCAGCAGTAAAGGGGTGCAAGGGAGGAGAAATGAGCAGTTCTTC. The rearrangement joins TRBV27 to TRBJ2-1, with a possible D match to TRBD2 (6 bases). This CDR3 spans 16 amino acids. Germline CDR1 reads MNHEY; CDR2 reads SMNVEV (reference sequence). V lost 5 bases to trimming and J lost 7 bases, with 21 bases between them.

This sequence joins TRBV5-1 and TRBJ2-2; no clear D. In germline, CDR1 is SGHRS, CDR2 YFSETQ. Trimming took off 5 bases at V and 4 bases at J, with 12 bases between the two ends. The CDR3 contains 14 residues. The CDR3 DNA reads TGCGCCAGCAGTGAAGGAGTTAGCACCGGGGAGCTGTTTTTT. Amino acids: CASSEGVSTGELFF.

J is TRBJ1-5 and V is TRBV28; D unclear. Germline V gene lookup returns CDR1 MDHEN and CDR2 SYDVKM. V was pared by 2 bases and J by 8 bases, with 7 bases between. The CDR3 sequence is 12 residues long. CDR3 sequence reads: CASSLRSEPQHF. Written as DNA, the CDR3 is TGTGCCAGCAGTTTACGGTCCGAGCCCCAGCATTTT.

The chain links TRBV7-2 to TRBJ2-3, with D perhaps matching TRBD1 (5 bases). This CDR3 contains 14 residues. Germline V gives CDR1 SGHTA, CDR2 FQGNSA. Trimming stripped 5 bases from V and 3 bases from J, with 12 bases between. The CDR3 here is CASSPQGSTDTQYF. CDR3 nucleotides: TGTGCCAGCAGCCCCCAGGGTTCGACAGATACGCAGTATTTT.

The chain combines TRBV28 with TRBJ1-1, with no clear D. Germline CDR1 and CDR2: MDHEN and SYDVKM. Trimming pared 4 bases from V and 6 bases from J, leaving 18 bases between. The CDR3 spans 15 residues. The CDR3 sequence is CASSSPPDPEPEAFF. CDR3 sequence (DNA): TGTGCCAGCAGTTCCCCCCCCGATCCGGAGCCTGAAGCTTTCTTT.

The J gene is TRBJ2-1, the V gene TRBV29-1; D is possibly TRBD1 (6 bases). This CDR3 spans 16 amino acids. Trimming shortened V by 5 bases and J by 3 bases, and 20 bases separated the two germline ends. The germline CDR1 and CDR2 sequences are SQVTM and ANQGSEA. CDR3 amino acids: CSVSEGRQVVYNEQFF. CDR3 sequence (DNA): TGCAGCGTTTCAGAGGGTCGACAGGTCGTCTACAATGAGCAGTTCTTC.

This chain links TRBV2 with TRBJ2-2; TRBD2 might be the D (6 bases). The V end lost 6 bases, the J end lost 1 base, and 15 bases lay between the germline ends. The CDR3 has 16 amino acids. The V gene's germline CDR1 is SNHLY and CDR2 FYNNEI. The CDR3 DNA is TGTGCCAGCAGGGGGAGGTCTCAGCGGAACACCGGGGAGCTGTTTTTT. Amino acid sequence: CASRGRSQRNTGELFF.

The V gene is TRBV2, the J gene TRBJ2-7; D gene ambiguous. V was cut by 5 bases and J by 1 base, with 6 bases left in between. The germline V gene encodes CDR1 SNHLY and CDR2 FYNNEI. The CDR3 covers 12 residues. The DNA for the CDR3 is TGTGCCAGCAGTCTTCCTTCCTACGAGCAGTACTTC. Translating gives CASSLPSYEQYF.

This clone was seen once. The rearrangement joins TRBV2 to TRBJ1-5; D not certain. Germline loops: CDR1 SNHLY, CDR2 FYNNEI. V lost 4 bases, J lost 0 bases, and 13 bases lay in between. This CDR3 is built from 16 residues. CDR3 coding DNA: TGTGCCAGCAGTGTCACAGATTCATATAGCAATCAGCCCCAGCATTTT. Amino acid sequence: CASSVTDSYSNQPQHF.

The CDR3 DNA is TGTGCCAGCAGTTACTCTGGGACAGGGGGAATTGGCTACACCTTC. This encodes CASSYSGTGGIGYTF. The V call is TRBV6-2 or TRBV6-3, the J call TRBJ1-2, with 11 bases identical to TRBD1. J was trimmed by 7 bases and V by 0 bases; bases with no gene match: 4. Germline loops: CDR1 MNHEY, CDR2 SVGEGT. This CDR3 has 15 amino acids.

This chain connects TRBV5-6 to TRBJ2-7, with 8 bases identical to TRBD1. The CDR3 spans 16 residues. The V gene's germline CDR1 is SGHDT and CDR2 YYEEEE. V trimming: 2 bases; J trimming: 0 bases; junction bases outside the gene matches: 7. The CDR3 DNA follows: TGTGCCAGCAGCTTTAAAGGACAGGGATTCTCCTACGAGCAGTACTTC. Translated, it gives CASSFKGQGFSYEQYF.